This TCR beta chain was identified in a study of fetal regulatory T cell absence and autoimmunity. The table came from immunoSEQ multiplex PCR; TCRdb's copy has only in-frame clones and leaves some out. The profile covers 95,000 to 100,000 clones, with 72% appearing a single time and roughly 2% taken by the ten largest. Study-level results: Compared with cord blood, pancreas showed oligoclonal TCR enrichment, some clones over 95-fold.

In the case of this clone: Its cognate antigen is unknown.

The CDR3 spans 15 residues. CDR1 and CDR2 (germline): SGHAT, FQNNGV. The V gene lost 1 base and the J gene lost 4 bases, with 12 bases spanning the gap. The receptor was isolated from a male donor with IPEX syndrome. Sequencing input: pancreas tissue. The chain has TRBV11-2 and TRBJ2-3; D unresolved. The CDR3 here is CASSLGLGLADTQYF. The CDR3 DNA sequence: TGTGCCAGCAGCTTAGGTCTGGGCTTGGCAGATACGCAGTATTTT.